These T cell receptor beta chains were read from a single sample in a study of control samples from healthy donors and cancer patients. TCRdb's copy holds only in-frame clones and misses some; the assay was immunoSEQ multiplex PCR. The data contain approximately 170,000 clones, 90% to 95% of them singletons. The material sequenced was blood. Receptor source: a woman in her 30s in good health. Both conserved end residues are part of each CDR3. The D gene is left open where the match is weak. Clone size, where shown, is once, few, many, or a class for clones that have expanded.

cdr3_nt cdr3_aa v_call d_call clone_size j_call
TGTGCCAGCAGCCGCGGGACTTTTGGAAACACCATATATTTT CASSRGTFGNTIYF TRBV5-5 NA NA TRBJ1-3
TGTGCCAGCAGTTACTCGAAAGGGGAGATCACCGGGGAGCTGTTTTTT CASSYSKGEITGELFF TRBV6-5 NA NA TRBJ2-2
TGTGCCAGCAGCGAGGTCTACGGGGAGACCCAGTACTTC CASSEVYGETQYF TRBV7-2 NA NA TRBJ2-5
TGTGCCAGCAGGCCCGGACGGGAAAACAATCAGCCCCAGCATTTT CASRPGRENNQPQHF TRBV6-5 NA NA TRBJ1-5
TGTGCCAGCTCATGGGACAGGGGGGCAGATACGCAGTATTTT CASSWDRGADTQYF TRBV18 TRBD1 NA TRBJ2-3
TGCAGCGTTGAAGCGGGACAAGCCTACAATGAGCAGTTCTTC CSVEAGQAYNEQFF TRBV29-1 NA NA TRBJ2-1
TGTGCCAGCAGCCCCTCGGGGTGGGAAAACTATGGCTACACCTTC CASSPSGWENYGYTF TRBV7-9 NA NA TRBJ1-2
TGTGCCAGCAGTTCGTCGGGCCAGGTGGGCGGCTACACCTTC CASSSSGQVGGYTF TRBV27 NA NA TRBJ1-2
TGTGCCATCAGTGAGTTCACTAGCGGGTTATACAATGAGCAGTTCTTC CAISEFTSGLYNEQFF TRBV10-3 TRBD2 NA TRBJ2-1
TGCGCCAGCAGTGAGTTCCCCGATTCAGCTCAGCCCCAGCATTTT CASSEFPDSAQPQHF TRBV10-2 NA NA TRBJ1-5
TGTGCCAGCAGCCCCACGGTTGTAGGGAACACTGAAGCTTTCTTT CASSPTVVGNTEAFF TRBV7-9 NA NA TRBJ1-1
TGTGCCTGGAGTAGGGCGGGACTAGCGGGTGAGCAGTACTTC CAWSRAGLAGEQYF TRBV30 TRBD2 NA TRBJ2-7
TGCGCCAGCAGCGCACACGGAACTAACTATGGCTACACCTTC CASSAHGTNYGYTF TRBV4-3 NA NA TRBJ1-2
TGTGCCAGCAGCGCCCCCCGACCGTACTACCACGAGCAGTACTTC CASSAPRPYYHEQYF TRBV9 NA NA TRBJ2-7
TGTGCCAGCAGTACAGGAAACTCTGGAAACACCATATATTTT CASSTGNSGNTIYF TRBV9 NA NA TRBJ1-3
TGTGCCAGCAGTGCCGGGACTAGCGGGCGATCCTACGAGCAGTACTTC CASSAGTSGRSYEQYF TRBV6-1 TRBD2 once TRBJ2-7
TGTGCCAGCAGCTTAGAGGGGGGAGAGACCCAGTACTTC CASSLEGGETQYF TRBV7-2 NA NA TRBJ2-5
TGTGCCAGCAGCCAAGGGAGGAGAGGCTATTTCAATTCACCCCTCCACTTT CASSQGRRGYFNSPLHF TRBV4-2 NA NA TRBJ1-6